The following is a T cell receptor beta chain sequence with its context. Primers for the PCR totalled 60 Vbeta and 13 Jbeta. Sequenced by immunoSEQ multiplex PCR; TCRdb stores in-frame clones only, minus some. The data hold approximately 100,000 clones, with around 79% observed a single time. This CDR3 comprises 16 residues. Trimming took 3 bases from V and 4 from J, leaving 19 bases between them. The germline V gene has CDR1 SGDLS and CDR2 YYNGEE. This sample was taken from a study of cytomegalovirus exposure and HLA in healthy donors. The sequence came from a middle-aged woman in good health and CMV-seronegative. This sequence joins TRBV9 and TRBJ1-1; perhaps TRBD1 as D (6 bases). The sequenced material came from PBMCs. For the CDR3, the DNA is TGTGCCAGCAGCGCCCATCCGGGACACCTGGGCACTGAAGCTTTCTTT. Amino acids: CASSAHPGHLGTEAFF.